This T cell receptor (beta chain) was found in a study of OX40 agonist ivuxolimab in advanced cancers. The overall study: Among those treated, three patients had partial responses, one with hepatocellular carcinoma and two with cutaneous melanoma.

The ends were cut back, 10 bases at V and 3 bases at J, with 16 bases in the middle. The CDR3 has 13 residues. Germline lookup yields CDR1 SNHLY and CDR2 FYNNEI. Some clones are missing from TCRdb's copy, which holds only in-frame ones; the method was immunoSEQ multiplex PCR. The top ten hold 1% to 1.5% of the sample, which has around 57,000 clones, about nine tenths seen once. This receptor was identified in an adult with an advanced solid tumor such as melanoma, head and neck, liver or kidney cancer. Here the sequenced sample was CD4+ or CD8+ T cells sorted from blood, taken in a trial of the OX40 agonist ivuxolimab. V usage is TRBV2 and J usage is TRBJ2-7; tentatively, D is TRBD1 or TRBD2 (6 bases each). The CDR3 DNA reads TGTGCCACCAACGAGGGGGGTGACTACGAGCAGTACTTC. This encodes CATNEGGDYEQYF.